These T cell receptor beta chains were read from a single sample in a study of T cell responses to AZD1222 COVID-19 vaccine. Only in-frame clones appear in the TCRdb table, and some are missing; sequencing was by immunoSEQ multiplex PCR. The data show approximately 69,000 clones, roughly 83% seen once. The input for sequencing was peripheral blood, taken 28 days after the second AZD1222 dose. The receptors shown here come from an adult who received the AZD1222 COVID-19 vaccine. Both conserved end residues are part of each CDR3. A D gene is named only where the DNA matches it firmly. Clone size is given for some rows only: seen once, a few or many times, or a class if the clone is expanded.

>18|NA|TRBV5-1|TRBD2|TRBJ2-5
CASSAFLAASGGRETQYF
TGCGCCAGCAGCGCATTCCTCGCGGCGAGCGGGGGAAGAGAGACCCAGTACTTC
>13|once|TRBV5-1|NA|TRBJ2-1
CASSYTSSNEQFF
TGCGCCAGCAGCTATACGTCAAGCAATGAGCAGTTCTTC
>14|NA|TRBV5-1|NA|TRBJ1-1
CASSLGHPNTEAFF
TGCGCCAGCAGCTTGGGGCATCCGAACACTGAAGCTTTCTTT
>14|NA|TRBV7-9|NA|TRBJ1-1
CASSLWSRGTEAFF
TGTGCCAGCAGCTTATGGAGCCGGGGGACTGAAGCTTTCTTT
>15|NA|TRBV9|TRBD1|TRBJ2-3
CASSVWTGSTDTQYF
TGTGCCAGCAGCGTTTGGACAGGGTCGACAGATACGCAGTATTTT
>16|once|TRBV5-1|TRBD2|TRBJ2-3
CASSYGLAGSTDTQYF
TGCGCCAGCAGCTATGGACTAGCGGGGAGCACAGATACGCAGTATTTT
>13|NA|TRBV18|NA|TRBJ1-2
CASSPPGRYGYTF
TGTGCCAGCTCACCACCGGGCAGATATGGCTACACCTTC
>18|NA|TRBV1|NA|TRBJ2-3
CTSSQLERGPTSTDTQYF
TGCACCAGCAGCCAACTAGAAAGGGGCCCCACTAGCACAGATACGCAGTATTTT
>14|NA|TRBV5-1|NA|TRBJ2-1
CASSLGGEPNEQFF
TGCGCCAGCAGCTTGGGCGGGGAGCCCAATGAGCAGTTCTTC
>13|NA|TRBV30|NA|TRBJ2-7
CAWSVKGSYEQYF
TGTGCCTGGAGTGTAAAAGGGTCCTACGAGCAGTACTTC
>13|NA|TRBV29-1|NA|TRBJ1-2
CSVRTDDNYGYTF
TGCAGCGTTAGGACAGACGATAACTATGGCTACACCTTC
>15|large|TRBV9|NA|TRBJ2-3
CASSVGETSTDTQYF
TGTGCCAGCAGCGTGGGGGAGACTAGCACAGATACGCAGTATTTT
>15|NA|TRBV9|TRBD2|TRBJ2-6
CASSAAGAGANVLTF
TGTGCCAGCAGCGCAGCGGGAGCTGGGGCCAACGTCCTGACTTTC
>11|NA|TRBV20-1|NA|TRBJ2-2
CSAPWDGELFF
TGCAGTGCCCCTTGGGACGGGGAGCTGTTTTTT
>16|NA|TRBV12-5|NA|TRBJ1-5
CASGLGTGNFDQPQHF
TGTGCTAGTGGTTTGGGTACAGGGAACTTCGATCAGCCCCAGCATTTT
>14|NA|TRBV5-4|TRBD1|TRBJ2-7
CASSSPGQSYEQYF
TGTGCCAGCAGCTCCCCGGGACAGAGTTACGAGCAGTACTTC
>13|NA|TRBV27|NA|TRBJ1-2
CASSLRGSDGYTF
TGTGCCAGCAGTTTGCGGGGATCGGATGGCTACACCTTC
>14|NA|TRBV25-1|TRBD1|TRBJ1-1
CASSEWGQGRKAFF
TGTGCCAGCAGTGAATGGGGACAGGGTAGAAAAGCTTTCTTT
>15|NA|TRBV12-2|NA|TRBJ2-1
CASRQGTDLYNEQFF
TGTGCAAGTCGCCAAGGGACAGATCTCTACAATGAGCAGTTCTTC
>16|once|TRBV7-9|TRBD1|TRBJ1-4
CASSQGGFATNEKLFF
TGTGCCAGCAGCCAGGGGGGGTTTGCAACTAATGAAAAACTGTTTTTT
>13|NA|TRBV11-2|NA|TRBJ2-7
CASSISAIGEQYF
TGTGCCAGCAGCATCTCCGCGATCGGCGAGCAGTACTTC
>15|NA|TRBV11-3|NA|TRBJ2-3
CASSLNRASTDTQYF
TGTGCCAGCAGCTTAAACAGGGCGAGCACAGATACGCAGTATTTT
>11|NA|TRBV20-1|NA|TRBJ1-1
CSAQGTPEAFF
TGCAGTGCGCAGGGGACCCCTGAAGCTTTCTTT
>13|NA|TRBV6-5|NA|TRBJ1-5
CASSKYGNQPQHF
TGTGCCAGCAGTAAGTATGGCAATCAGCCCCAGCATTTT
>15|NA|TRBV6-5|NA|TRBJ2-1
CASRERGAGQNEQFF
TGTGCCAGCAGGGAGAGAGGGGCGGGACAGAATGAGCAGTTCTTC
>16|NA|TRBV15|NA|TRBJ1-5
CATSGGGRVGNQPQHF
TGTGCCACCAGCGGTGGCGGGCGGGTGGGCAATCAGCCCCAGCATTTT
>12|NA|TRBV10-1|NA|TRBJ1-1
CASSDPNTEAFF
TGCGCCAGCAGTGACCCGAACACTGAAGCTTTCTTT
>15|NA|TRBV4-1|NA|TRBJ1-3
CASSQGGNSGNTIYF
TGCGCCAGCAGCCAAGGGGGGAACTCTGGAAACACCATATATTTT
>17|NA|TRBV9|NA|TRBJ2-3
CASSVPPGGPGTDTQYF
TGTGCCAGCAGCGTACCCCCCGGGGGGCCGGGCACAGATACGCAGTATTTT
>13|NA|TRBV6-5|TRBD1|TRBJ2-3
CASSYRGQDTQYF
TGTGCCAGCAGCTACAGGGGGCAAGATACGCAGTATTTT
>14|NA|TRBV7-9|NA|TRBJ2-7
CASSTTESSYEQYF
TGTGCCAGCAGTACGACAGAGAGCTCCTACGAGCAGTACTTC
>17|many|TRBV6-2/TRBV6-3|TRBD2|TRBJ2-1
CASSYSLTSGRAYEQFF
TGTGCCAGCAGTTACTCTTTGACTAGCGGGAGGGCGTATGAGCAGTTCTTC
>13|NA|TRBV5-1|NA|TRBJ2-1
CASSLEGRGEQFF
TGCGCCAGCAGCTTGGAAGGGCGAGGCGAGCAGTTCTTC
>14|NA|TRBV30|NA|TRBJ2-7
CAWGTPGYSVEQYF
TGTGCCTGGGGGACCCCTGGGTATTCCGTCGAGCAGTACTTC
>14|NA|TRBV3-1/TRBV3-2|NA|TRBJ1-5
CASSLSYSNQPQHF
TGTGCCAGCAGCCTATCCTATAGCAATCAGCCCCAGCATTTT
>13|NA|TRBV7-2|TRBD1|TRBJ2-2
CASSLTGTGELFF
TGTGCCAGCAGCTTGACAGGGACCGGGGAGCTGTTTTTT
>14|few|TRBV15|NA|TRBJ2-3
CATSPMGVVDTQYF
TGTGCCACCAGCCCTATGGGGGTAGTAGATACGCAGTATTTT
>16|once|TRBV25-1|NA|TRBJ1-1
CASRPFGERGNTEAFF
TGTGCCAGCAGACCCTTCGGGGAGCGAGGGAACACTGAAGCTTTCTTT
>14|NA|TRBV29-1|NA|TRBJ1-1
CSVPRMQGGTEAFF
TGCAGCGTTCCCAGGATGCAGGGAGGCACTGAAGCTTTCTTT
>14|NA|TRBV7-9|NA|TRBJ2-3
CASRLGPAPDTQYF
TGTGCCAGCAGATTGGGGCCCGCGCCAGATACGCAGTATTTT
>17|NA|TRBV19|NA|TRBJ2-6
CASKQQRVVSGANVLTF
TGTGCCAGTAAACAGCAGCGGGTAGTCTCTGGGGCCAACGTCCTGACTTTC
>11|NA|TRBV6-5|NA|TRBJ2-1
CASSRYNEQFF
TGTGCCAGCAGTCGGTACAATGAGCAGTTCTTC
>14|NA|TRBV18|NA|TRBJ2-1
CASSPLAGSDEQFF
TGTGCCAGCTCACCTTTGGCAGGTAGCGATGAGCAGTTCTTC
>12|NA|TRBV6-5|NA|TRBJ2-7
CASSQDSYEQYF
TGTGCCAGCAGCCAGGACTCCTACGAGCAGTACTTC
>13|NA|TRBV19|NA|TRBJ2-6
CASRQSGANVLTF
TGTGCCAGTAGACAATCTGGGGCCAACGTCCTGACTTTC
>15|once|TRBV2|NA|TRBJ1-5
CASSVPITSNQPQHF
TGTGCCAGCAGTGTCCCTATCACTAGCAATCAGCCCCAGCATTTT
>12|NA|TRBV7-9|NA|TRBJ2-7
CASSLVTYEQYF
TGTGCCAGCAGCTTAGTTACCTACGAGCAGTACTTC
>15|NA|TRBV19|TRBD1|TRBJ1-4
CASSIQEGAPEKLFF
TGTGCCAGTAGTATCCAGGAGGGGGCACCAGAAAAACTGTTTTTT